This T cell receptor beta chain was recorded in a study of T cells in narcolepsy. Study-level results: Comparing one patient's CSF and blood CD4+ clonotypes highlighted HCRT- and TRIB2-specific autoreactive clonotypes.

TCRdb's copy holds only in-frame clones and misses some; the assay was immunoSEQ multiplex PCR. This sample has 31,000 or so clones; 85% to 90% occur once, and the top ten carry more than 0.95%. In the case of this clone: Antigen unknown.

CDR3 length equals 15 residues. V was clipped by 4 bases and J by 4 bases; unmatched bases: 5. Per germline, CDR1 SGHRS and CDR2 YFSETQ. The material sequenced was CD45RA- memory CD4+ T cells from PBMCs. This TCR derives from a human donor with narcolepsy. J is TRBJ1-2 and V is TRBV5-1; 12 bases map to TRBD1. The CDR3 DNA reads as TGCGCCAGCAGCCCCGGGACAGGGGGCGGCTATGGCTACACCTTC. This codes for CASSPGTGGGYGYTF. The full variable domain, completed using reference TRBV5-1 and TRBJ1-2, is KAGVTQTPRYLIKTRGQQVTLSCSPISGHRSVSWYQQTPGQGLQFLFEYFSETQRNKGNFPGRFSGRQFSNSRSEMNVSTLELGDSALYLCASSPGTGGGYGYTFGSGTRLTVV.